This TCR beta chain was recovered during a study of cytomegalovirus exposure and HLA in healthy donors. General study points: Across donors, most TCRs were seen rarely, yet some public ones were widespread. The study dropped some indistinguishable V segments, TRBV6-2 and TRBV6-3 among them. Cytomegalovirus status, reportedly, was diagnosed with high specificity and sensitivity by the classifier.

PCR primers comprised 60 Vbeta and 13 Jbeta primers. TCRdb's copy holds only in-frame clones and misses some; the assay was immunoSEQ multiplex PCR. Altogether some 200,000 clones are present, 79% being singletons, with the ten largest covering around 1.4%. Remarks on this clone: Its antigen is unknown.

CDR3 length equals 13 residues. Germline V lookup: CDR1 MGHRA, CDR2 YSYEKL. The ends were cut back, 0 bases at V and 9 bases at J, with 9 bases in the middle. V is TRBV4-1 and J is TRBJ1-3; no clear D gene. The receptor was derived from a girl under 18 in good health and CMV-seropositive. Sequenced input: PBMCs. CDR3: CASSQDYLPTIYF. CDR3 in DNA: TGCGCCAGCAGCCAAGATTATCTCCCCACCATATATTTT.